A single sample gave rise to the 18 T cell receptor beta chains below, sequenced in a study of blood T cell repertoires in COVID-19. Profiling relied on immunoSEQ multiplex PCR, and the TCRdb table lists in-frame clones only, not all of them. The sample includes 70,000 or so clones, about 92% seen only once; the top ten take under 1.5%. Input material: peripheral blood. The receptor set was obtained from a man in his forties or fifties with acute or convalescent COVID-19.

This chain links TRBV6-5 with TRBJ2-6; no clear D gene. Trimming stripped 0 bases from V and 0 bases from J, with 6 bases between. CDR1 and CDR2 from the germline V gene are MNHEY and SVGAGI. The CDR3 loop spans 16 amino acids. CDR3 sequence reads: CASSYSIYSGANVLTF. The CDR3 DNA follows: TGTGCCAGCAGTTACTCAATCTACTCTGGGGCCAACGTCCTGACTTTC.

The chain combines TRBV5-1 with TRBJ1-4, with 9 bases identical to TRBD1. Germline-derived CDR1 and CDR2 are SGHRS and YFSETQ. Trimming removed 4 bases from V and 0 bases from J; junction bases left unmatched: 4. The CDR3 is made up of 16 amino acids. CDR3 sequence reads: CASSLGTGSTNEKLFF. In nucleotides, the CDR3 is TGCGCCAGCAGCCTTGGGACAGGGTCAACTAATGAAAAACTGTTTTTT.

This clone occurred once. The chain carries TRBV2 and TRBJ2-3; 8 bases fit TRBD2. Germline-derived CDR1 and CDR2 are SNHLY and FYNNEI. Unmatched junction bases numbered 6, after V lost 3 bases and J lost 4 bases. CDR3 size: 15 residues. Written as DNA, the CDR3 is TGTGCCAGCAGTGAGACGGGAGGGCCTTCAGATACGCAGTATTTT. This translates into CASSETGGPSDTQYF.

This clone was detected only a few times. CDR3 in amino acids: CASSLALGTGPSGNTIYF. As DNA, the CDR3 is TGTGCCAGCAGCTTAGCGCTTGGGACAGGGCCTTCCGGAAACACCATATATTTT. The chain is built from TRBV7-9 and TRBJ1-3, with TRBD1 matching 9 bases. Trimming at V came to 0 bases and at J to 4 bases, leaving 10 bases not matched to a gene. Per germline, CDR1 SEHNR and CDR2 FQNEAQ (reference sequence). The CDR3 sequence is 18 residues long. The full variable domain, with the rest looked up from reference TRBV7-9 and TRBJ1-3, is DTGVSQNPRHKITKRGQNVTFRCDPISEHNRLYWYRQTLGQGPEFLTYFQNEAQLEKSRLLSDRFSAERPKGSFSTLEIQRTEQGDSAMYLCASSLALGTGPSGNTIYFGEGSWLTVV.

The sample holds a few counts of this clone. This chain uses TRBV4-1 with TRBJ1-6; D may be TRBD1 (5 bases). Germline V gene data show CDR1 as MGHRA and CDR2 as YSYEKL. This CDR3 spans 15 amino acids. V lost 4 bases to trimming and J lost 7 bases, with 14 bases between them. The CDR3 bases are TGCGCCAGCAGCCGAGAGCAGGGCCCCAATTCACCCCTCCACTTT. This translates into CASSREQGPNSPLHF.

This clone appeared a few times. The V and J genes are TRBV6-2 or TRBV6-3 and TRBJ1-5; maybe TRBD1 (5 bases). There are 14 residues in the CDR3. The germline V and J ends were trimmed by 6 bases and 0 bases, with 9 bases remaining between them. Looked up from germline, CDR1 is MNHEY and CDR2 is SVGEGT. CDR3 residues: CASSRTNSNQPQHF. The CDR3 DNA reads TGTGCCAGCAGCCGGACAAATAGCAATCAGCCCCAGCATTTT.

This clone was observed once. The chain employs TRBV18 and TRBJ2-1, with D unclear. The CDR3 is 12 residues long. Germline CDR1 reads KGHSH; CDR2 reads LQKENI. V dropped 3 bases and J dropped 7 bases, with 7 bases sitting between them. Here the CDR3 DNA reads TGTGCCAGCTCACCCCCACATAATGAGCAGTTCTTC. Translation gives CASSPPHNEQFF.

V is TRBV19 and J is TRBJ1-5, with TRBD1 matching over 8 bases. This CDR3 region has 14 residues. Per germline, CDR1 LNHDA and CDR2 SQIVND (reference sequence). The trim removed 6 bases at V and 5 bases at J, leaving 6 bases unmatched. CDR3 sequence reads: CASSRVQGDQPQHF. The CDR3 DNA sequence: TGTGCCAGTAGCAGGGTACAGGGGGATCAGCCCCAGCATTTT.

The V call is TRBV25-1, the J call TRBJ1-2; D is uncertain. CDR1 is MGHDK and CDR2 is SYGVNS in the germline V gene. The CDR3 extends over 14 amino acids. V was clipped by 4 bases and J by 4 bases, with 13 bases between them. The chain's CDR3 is CASSAAGTLYGYTF. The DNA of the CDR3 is TGTGCCAGCAGTGCGGCAGGAACCCTCTATGGCTACACCTTC.

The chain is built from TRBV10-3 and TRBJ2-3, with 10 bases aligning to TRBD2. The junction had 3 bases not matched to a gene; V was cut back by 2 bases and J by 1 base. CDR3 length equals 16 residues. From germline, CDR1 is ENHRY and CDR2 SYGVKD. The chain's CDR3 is CAISEGAGGGTDTQYF. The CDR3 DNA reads TGTGCCATCAGTGAGGGAGCGGGAGGGGGCACAGATACGCAGTATTTT.

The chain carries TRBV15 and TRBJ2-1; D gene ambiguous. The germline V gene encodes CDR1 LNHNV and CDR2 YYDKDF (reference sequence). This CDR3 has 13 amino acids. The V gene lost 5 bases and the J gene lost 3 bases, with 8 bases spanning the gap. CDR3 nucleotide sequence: TGTGCCACCAGCGGCTCTCGCTACAATGAGCAGTTCTTC. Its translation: CATSGSRYNEQFF.

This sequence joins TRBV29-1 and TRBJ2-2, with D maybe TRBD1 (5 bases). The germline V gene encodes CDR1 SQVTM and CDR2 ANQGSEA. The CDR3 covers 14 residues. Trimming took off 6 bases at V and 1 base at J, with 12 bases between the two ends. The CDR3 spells CSVLLQGNTGELFF. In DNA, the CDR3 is TGCAGCGTCCTCCTTCAGGGGAACACCGGGGAGCTGTTTTTT.

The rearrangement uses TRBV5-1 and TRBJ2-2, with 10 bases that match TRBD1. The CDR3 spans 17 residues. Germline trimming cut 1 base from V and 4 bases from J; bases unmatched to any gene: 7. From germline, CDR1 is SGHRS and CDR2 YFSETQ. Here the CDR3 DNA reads TGCGCCAGCAGCTTGTTGACAGGGGGCCGGGTCACCGGGGAGCTGTTTTTT. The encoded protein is CASSLLTGGRVTGELFF.

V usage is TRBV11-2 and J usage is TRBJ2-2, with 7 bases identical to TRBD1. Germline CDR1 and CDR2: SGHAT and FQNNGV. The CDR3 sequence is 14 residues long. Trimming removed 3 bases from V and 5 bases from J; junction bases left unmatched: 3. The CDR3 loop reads CASSFQGDTGELFF. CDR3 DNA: TGTGCCAGCAGCTTCCAGGGGGATACCGGGGAGCTGTTTTTT.

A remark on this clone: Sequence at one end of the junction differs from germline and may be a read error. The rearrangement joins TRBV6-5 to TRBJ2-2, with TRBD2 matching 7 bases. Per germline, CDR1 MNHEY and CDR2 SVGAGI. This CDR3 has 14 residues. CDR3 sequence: CADLEGPPERGAVF. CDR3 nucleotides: TGTGCCGACCTGGAGGGCCCCCCCGAGCGGGGAGCTGTTTTT.

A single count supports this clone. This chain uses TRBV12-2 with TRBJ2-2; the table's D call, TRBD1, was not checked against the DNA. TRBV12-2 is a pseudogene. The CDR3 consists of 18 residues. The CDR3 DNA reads TGTGCAAGTCGCTTAACGGGACCGGGACAGGGGGCTGGCGGGGAGCTGTTTTTT. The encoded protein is CASRLTGPGQGAGGELFF.

CDR3 nucleotides: TGTGCCAGCAGCTTAAATCGGGGGACTGATACGCAGTATTTT. Amino acids: CASSLNRGTDTQYF. The rearrangement joins TRBV11-3 to TRBJ2-3; TRBD2 might be the D (6 bases). CDR1 is SGHNT and CDR2 is YENEEA in the germline V gene. Between the trimmed V and J ends, which lost 2 bases and 6 bases, there was a span of 12 bases. This CDR3 contains 14 residues.

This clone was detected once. The CDR3 sequence: CASSRAGQGVADTQYF. CDR3 nucleotide sequence: TGTGCCAGCAGCCGGGCAGGACAGGGGGTTGCAGATACGCAGTATTTT. This sequence joins TRBV3-1 (or the pseudogene TRBV3-2) and TRBJ2-3, with 10 positions matching TRBD1. CDR1 LGHDT and CDR2 YNNKEL come from the germline V gene (reference sequence). V trimming: 4 bases; J trimming: 4 bases; junction bases outside the gene matches: 8. The CDR3 contains 16 residues.